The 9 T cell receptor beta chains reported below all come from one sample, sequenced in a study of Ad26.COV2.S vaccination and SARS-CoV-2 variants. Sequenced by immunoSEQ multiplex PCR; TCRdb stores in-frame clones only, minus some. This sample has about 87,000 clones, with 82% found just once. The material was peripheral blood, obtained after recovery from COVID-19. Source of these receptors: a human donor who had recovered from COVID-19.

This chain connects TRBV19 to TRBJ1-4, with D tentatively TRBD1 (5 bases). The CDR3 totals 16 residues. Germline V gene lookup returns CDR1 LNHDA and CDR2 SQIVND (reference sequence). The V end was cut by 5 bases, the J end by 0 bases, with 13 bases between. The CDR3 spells CASSAPRTTTNEKLFF. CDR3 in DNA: TGTGCCAGTAGTGCCCCTCGGACAACAACTAATGAAAAACTGTTTTTT.

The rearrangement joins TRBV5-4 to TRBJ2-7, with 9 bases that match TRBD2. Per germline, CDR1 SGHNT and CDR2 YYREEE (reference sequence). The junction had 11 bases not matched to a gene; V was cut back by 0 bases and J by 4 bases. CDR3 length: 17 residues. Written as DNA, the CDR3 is TGTGCCAGCAGCTTGGGGGGCGGGAGGGCCGGTGTATACGAGCAGTACTTC. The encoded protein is CASSLGGGRAGVYEQYF.

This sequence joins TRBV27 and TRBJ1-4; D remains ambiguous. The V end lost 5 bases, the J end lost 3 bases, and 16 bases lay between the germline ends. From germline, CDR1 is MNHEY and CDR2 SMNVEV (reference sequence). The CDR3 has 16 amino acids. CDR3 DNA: TGTGCCAGCAGTCGTATCCCTGAGACGGCTAATGAAAAACTGTTTTTT. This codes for CASSRIPETANEKLFF. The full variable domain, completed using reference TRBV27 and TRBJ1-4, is EAQVTQNPRYLITVTGKKLTVTCSQNMNHEYMSWYRQDPGLGLRQIYYSMNVEVTDKGDVPEGYKVSRKEKRNFPLILESPSPNQTSLYFCASSRIPETANEKLFFGSGTQLSVL.

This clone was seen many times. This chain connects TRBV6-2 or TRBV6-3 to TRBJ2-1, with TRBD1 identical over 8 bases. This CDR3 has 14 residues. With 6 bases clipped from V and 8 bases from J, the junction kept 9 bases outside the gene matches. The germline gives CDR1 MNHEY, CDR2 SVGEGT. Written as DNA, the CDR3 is TGTGCCAGCAGCCGACCGACAGGGGAGTATGAGCAGTTCTTC. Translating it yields CASSRPTGEYEQFF.

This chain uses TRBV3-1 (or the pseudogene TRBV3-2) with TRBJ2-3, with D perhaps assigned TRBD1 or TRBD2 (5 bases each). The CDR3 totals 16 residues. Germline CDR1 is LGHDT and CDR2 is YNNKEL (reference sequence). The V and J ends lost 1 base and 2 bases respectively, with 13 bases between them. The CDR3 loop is CASSQGGAGFTDTQYF. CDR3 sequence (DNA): TGTGCCAGCAGCCAAGGAGGGGCAGGGTTCACAGATACGCAGTATTTT.

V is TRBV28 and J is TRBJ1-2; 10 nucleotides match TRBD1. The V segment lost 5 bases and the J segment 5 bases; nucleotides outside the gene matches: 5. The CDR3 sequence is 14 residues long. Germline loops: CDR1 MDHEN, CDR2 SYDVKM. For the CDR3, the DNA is TGTGCCAGCAGTCCTTGGACAGGGGGATATGGCTACACCTTC. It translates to CASSPWTGGYGYTF.

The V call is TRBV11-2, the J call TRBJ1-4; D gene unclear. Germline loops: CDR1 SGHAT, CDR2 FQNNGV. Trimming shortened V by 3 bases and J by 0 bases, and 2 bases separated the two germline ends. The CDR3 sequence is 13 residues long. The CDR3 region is CASSFTTNEKLFF. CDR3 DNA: TGTGCCAGCAGCTTTACAACTAATGAAAAACTGTTTTTT.

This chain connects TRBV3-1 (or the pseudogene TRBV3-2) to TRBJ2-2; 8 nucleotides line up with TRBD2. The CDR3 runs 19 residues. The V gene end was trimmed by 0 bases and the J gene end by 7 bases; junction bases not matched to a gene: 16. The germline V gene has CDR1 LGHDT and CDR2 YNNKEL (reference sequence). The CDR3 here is CASSQEAAGTRAGHGELFF. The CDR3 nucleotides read TGTGCCAGCAGCCAAGAAGCAGCGGGGACTAGAGCTGGTCACGGGGAGCTGTTTTTT.

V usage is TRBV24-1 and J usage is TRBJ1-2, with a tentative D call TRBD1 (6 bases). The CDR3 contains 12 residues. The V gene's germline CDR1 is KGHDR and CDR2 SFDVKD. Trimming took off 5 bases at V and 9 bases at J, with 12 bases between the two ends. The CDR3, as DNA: TGTGCCACCAGTGCAACTCAGGGGAGCTACACCTTC. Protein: CATSATQGSYTF.